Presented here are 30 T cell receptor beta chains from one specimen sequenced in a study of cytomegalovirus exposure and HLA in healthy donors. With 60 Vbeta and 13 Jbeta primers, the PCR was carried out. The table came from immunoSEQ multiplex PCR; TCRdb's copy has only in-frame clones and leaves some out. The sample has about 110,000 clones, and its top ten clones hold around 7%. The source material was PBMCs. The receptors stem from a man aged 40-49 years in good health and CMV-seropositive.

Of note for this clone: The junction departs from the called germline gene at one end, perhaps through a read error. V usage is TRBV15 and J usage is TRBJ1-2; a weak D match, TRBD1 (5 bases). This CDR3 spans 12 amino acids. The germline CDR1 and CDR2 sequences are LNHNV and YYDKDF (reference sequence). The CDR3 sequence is CATSLETGAFYF. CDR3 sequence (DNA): TGTGCCACCAGCCTTGAAACAGGAGCCTTCTACTTC.

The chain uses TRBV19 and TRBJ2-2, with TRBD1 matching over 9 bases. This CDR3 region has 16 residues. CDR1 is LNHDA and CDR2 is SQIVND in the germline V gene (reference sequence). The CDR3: CTVRKDTGGFTGELFF. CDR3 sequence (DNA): TGTACCGTCCGAAAGGACACAGGGGGCTTCACCGGGGAGCTGTTTTTT.

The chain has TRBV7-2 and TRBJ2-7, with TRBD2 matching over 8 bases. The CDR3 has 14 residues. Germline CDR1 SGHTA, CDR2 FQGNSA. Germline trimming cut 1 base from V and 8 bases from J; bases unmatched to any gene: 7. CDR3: CASSLEGLVSKQYF. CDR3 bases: TGTGCCAGCAGCTTAGAGGGACTAGTGTCGAAGCAGTACTTC. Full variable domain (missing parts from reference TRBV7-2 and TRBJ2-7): GAGVSQSPSNKVTEKGKDVELRCDPISGHTALYWYRQSLGQGLEFLIYFQGNSAPDKSGLPSDRFSAERTGGSVSTLTIQRTQQEDSAVYLCASSLEGLVSKQYFGPGTRLTVT.

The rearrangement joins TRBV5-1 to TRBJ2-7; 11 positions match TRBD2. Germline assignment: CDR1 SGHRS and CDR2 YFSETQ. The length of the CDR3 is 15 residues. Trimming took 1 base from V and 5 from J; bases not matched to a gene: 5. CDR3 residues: CASSLTSGSLNEQYF. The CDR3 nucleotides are TGCGCCAGCAGCTTGACTAGCGGGAGTCTAAACGAGCAGTACTTC.

DNA of the CDR3: TGTGCCAGTAGTGCAGAATCATACGAGCAGTACTTC. Translating it yields CASSAESYEQYF. J is TRBJ2-7 and V is TRBV19; D not resolved. Germline V gene data show CDR1 as LNHDA and CDR2 as SQIVND (reference sequence). V lost 5 bases to trimming and J lost 4 bases, with 9 bases between them. This CDR3 is built from 12 residues.

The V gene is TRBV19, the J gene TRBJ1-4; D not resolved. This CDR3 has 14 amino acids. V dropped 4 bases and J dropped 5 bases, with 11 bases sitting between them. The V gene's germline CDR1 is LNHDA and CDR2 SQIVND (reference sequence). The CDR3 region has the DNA TGTGCCAGTAGTAAGACACCGATAAATGAAAAACTGTTTTTT. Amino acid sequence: CASSKTPINEKLFF.

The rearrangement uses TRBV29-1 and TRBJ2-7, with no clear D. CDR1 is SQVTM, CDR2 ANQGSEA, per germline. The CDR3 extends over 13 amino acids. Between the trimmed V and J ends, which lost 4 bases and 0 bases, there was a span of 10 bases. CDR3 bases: TGCAGCGTTGGGCAGGCTACCTCCTACGAGCAGTACTTC. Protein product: CSVGQATSYEQYF.

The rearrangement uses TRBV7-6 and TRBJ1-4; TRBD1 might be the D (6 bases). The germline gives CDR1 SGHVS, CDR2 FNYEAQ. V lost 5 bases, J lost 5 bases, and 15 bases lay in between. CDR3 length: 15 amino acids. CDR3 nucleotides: TGTGCCAGCAGCGAACTACAGGGCCGCAATGAAAAACTGTTTTTT. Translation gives CASSELQGRNEKLFF.

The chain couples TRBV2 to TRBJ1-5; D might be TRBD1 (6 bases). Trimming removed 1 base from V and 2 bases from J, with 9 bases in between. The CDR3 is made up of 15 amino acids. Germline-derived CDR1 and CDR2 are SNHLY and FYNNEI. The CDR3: CASSEGGGGNQPQHF. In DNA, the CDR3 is TGTGCCAGCAGTGAAGGAGGGGGTGGCAATCAGCCCCAGCATTTT.

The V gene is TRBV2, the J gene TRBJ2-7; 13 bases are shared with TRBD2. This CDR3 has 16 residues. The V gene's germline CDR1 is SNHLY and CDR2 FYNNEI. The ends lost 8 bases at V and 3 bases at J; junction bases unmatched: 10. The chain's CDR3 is CASSPPGLAGHYEQYF. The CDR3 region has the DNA TGTGCCAGCTCACCACCGGGACTAGCGGGACACTACGAGCAGTACTTC.

The CDR3: CATQTRNTEAFF. The CDR3 bases are TGTGCCACCCAGACAAGGAACACTGAAGCTTTCTTT. The chain recombines TRBV19 with TRBJ1-1; no clear D gene. Germline V gives CDR1 LNHDA, CDR2 SQIVND (reference sequence). CDR3 length: 12 amino acids. The V and J ends lost 10 bases and 1 base respectively, with 10 bases between them.

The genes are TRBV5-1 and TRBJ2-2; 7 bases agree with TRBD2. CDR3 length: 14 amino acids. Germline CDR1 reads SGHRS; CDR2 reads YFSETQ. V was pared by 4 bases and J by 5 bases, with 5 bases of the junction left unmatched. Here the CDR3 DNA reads TGCGCCAGCAGCGAGGGAGGGATGACCGGGGAGCTGTTTTTT. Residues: CASSEGGMTGELFF.

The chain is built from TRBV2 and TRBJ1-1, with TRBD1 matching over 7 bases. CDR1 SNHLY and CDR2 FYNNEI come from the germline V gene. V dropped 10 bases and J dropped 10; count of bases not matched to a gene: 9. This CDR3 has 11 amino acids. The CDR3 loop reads CAISRGLRAFF. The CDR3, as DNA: TGTGCCATTTCGAGGGGGCTTCGAGCTTTCTTT.

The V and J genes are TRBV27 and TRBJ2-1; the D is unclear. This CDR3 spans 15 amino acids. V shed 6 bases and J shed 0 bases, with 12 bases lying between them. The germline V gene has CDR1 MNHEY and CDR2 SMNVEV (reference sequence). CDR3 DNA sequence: TGTGCCAGCAGGCCCCATTCGAGCTCCTACAATGAGCAGTTCTTC. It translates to CASRPHSSSYNEQFF.

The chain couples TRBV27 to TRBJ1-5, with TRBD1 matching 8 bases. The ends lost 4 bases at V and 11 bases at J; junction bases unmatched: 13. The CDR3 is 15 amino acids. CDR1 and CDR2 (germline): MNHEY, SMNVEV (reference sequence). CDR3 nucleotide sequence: TGTGCCAGCAGTTCGTCCGGGACAGGTCTAAGCACCCAGCATTTT. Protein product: CASSSSGTGLSTQHF.

For the CDR3, the DNA is TGTGCCAGCAGCGATAGGGAAGGGCTAGCGGGCACAGATACGCAGTATTTT. It encodes CASSDREGLAGTDTQYF. The chain has TRBV9 and TRBJ2-3; 7 bases align to TRBD2. The CDR3 loop spans 17 amino acids. Germline-derived CDR1 and CDR2 are SGDLS and YYNGEE. V lost 3 bases to trimming and J lost 1 base; unmatched junction nucleotides: 11.

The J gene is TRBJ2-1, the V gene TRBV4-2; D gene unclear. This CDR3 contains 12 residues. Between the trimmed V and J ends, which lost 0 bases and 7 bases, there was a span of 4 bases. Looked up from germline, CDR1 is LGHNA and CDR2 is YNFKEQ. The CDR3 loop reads CASSQDSNEQFF. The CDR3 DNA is TGTGCCAGCAGCCAAGATAGTAATGAGCAGTTCTTC.

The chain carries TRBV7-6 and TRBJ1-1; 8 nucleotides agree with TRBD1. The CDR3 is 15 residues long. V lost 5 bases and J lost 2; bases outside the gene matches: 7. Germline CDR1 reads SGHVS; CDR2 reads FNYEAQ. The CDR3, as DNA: TGTGCCAGCAGCCCTCAGGACAGGGCCAACACTGAAGCTTTCTTT. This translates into CASSPQDRANTEAFF.

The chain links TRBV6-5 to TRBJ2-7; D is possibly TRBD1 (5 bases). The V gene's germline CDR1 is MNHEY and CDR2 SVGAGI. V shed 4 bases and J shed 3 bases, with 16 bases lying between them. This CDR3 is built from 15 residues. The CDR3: CASSSAGFGNYEQYF. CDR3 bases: TGTGCCAGCAGTTCAGCAGGGTTTGGTAACTACGAGCAGTACTTC.

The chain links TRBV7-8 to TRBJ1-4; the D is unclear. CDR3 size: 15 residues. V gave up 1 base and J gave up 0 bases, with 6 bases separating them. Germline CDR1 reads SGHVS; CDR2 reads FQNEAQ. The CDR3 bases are TGTGCCAGCAGCTTAGACAGATCAACTAATGAAAAACTGTTTTTT. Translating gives CASSLDRSTNEKLFF.

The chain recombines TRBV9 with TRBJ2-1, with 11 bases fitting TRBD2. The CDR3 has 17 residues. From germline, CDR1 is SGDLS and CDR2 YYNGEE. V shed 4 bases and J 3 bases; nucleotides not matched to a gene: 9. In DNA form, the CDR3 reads TGTGCCAGCAGCCCAAGCCCCGGGACTAGCGGCTACAATGAGCAGTTCTTC. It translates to CASSPSPGTSGYNEQFF.

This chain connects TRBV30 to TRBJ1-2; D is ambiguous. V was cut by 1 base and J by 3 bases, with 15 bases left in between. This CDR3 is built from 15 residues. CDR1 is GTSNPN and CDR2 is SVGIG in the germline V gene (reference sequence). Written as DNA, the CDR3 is TGTGCCTGGAGTGGTTACACGTCTGGTGACTATGGCTACACCTTC. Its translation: CAWSGYTSGDYGYTF.

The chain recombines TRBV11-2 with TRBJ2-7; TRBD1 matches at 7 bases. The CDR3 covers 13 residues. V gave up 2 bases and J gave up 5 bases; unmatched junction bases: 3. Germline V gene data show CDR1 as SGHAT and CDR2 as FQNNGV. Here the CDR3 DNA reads TGTGCCAGCAGCTTAACAGGGGTGAACGAGCAGTACTTC. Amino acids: CASSLTGVNEQYF. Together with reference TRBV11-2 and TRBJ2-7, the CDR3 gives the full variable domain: EAGVAQSPRYKIIEKRQSVAFWCNPISGHATLYWYQQILGQGPKLLIQFQNNGVVDDSQLPKDRFSAERLKGVDSTLKIQPAKLEDSAVYLCASSLTGVNEQYFGPGTRLTVT.

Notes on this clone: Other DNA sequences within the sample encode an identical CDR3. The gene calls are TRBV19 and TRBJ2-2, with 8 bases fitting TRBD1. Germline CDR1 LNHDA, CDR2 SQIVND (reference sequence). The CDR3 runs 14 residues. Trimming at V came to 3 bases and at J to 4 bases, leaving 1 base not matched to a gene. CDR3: CASSIDRGTGELFF. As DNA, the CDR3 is TGTGCCAGTAGTATCGACAGGGGCACCGGGGAGCTGTTTTTT.

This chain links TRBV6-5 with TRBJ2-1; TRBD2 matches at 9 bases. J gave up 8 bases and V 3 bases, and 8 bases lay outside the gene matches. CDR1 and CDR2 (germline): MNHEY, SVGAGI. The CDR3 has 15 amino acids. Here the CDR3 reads CASSYRDSGSYEQFF. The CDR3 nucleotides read TGTGCCAGCAGTTATCGAGATAGCGGGAGCTATGAGCAGTTCTTC.

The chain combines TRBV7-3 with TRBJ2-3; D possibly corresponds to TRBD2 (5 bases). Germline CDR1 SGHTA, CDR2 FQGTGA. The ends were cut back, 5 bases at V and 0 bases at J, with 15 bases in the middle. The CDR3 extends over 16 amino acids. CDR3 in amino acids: CASSTRAGSSTDTQYF. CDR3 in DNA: TGTGCCAGCAGCACTAGAGCTGGTTCTAGCACAGATACGCAGTATTTT.

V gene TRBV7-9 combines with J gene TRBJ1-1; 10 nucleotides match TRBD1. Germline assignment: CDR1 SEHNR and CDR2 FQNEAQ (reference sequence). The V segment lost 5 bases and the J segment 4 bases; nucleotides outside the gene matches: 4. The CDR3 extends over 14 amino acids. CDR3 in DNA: TGTGCCAGCAGCCTGGACAGGGGGATCACTGAAGCTTTCTTT. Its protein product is CASSLDRGITEAFF.

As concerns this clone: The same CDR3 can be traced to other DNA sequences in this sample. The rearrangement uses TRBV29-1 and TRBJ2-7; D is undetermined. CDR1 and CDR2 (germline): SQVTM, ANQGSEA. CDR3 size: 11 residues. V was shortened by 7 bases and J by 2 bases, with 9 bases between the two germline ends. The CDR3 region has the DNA TGCAGCGCCGGTCATCCCTACGAGCAGTACTTC. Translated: CSAGHPYEQYF.

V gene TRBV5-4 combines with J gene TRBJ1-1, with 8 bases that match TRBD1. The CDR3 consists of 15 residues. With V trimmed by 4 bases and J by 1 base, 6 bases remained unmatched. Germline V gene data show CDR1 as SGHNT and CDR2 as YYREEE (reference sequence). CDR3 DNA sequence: TGTGCCAGCAGCACCAGGACAGGGAGGAACACTGAAGCTTTCTTT. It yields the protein CASSTRTGRNTEAFF.

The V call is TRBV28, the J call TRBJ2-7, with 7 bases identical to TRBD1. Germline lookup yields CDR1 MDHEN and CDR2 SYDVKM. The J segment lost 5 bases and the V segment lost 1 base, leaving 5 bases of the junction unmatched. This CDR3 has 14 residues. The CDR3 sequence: CASSLSGQPNEQYF. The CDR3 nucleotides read TGTGCCAGCAGTTTATCGGGACAGCCGAACGAGCAGTACTTC.